The 11 T cell receptor beta chains presented below share a single source sample, sequenced in a study of T cell responses to AZD1222 COVID-19 vaccine. The data were produced by immunoSEQ multiplex PCR, yet TCRdb's version contains in-frame clones alone and is incomplete. This table holds tens of thousands of clones, around 87% found once. Sequencing used peripheral blood, obtained on day 0 of AZD1222 vaccination. All receptors derive from an adult in good health.

This rearrangement joins TRBV19 to TRBJ2-3, with TRBD2 identical over 9 bases. CDR3 length: 16 amino acids. The junction had 7 bases not matched to a gene; V was cut back by 4 bases and J by 2 bases. Per germline, CDR1 LNHDA and CDR2 SQIVND (reference sequence). CDR3 sequence (DNA): TGTGCCAGTAGTACCCTGAGCGGGGGGCTCACAGATACGCAGTATTTT. Its protein is CASSTLSGGLTDTQYF. Full variable domain (rest looked up from reference TRBV19 and TRBJ2-3): DGGITQSPKYLFRKEGQNVTLSCEQNLNHDAMYWYRQDPGQGLRLIYYSQIVNDFQKGDIAEGYSVSREKKESFPLTVTSAQKNPTAFYLCASSTLSGGLTDTQYFGPGTRLTVL.

The rearrangement joins TRBV19 to TRBJ1-1; D uncertain. Trimming left V 6 bases short and J 6 bases short, with 14 bases between. This CDR3 spans 13 amino acids. In germline, CDR1 is LNHDA, CDR2 SQIVND (reference sequence). This chain's CDR3 is CASSRGLSAEAFF. DNA of the CDR3: TGTGCCAGTAGCCGGGGTTTAAGTGCTGAAGCTTTCTTT. Drawing the rest from reference TRBV19 and TRBJ1-1, the complete variable domain is DGGITQSPKYLFRKEGQNVTLSCEQNLNHDAMYWYRQDPGQGLRLIYYSQIVNDFQKGDIAEGYSVSREKKESFPLTVTSAQKNPTAFYLCASSRGLSAEAFFGQGTRLTVV.

This clone was seen more than once but under ten times. The chain combines TRBV18 with TRBJ1-5; possibly TRBD1 for D (6 bases). CDR1 KGHSH and CDR2 LQKENI come from the germline V gene. The CDR3 sequence is 17 residues long. V was clipped by 3 bases and J by 0 bases, with 15 bases between them. Here the CDR3 DNA reads TGTGCCAGCTCACCTAGCTTCAAGGGGGGTAGCAATCAGCCCCAGCATTTT. Translating gives CASSPSFKGGSNQPQHF.

There are a few counts of this clone. The genes are TRBV24-1 and TRBJ2-1; D is ambiguous. This CDR3 has 20 residues. Trimming left V 3 bases short and J 4 bases short, with 27 bases between. Germline V gene lookup returns CDR1 KGHDR and CDR2 SFDVKD. As DNA, the CDR3 is TGTGCCACCAGTGATCCCAGCGTGGCTCGTACGGGTAGAGCTTACAATGAGCAGTTCTTC. It translates to CATSDPSVARTGRAYNEQFF.

This clone occurred once. The genes are TRBV11-1 and TRBJ2-1; 8 positions match TRBD2. This CDR3 comprises 16 residues. Trimming took 2 bases from V and 0 from J; bases not matched to a gene: 3. In germline, CDR1 is SGHAT, CDR2 FQDESV (reference sequence). The CDR3 DNA is TGTGCCAGCAGCTTAACGAGCGGGGGCTCCTACAATGAGCAGTTCTTC. This sequence encodes CASSLTSGGSYNEQFF.

This clone occurred once. The rearrangement uses TRBV19 and TRBJ2-3; 7 nucleotides align to TRBD1. The CDR3 length is 15 residues. V dropped 3 bases and J dropped 2; count of bases not matched to a gene: 5. CDR1 and CDR2 from the germline V gene are LNHDA and SQIVND (reference sequence). The CDR3 nucleotides read TGTGCCAGTAGTATTCGACAGGGTCTCACAGATACGCAGTATTTT. This encodes CASSIRQGLTDTQYF.

The chain is built from TRBV6-2 or TRBV6-3 and TRBJ2-1, with D possibly TRBD2 on 6 matching bases. Per the germline V gene, CDR1 is MNHEY and CDR2 is SVGEGT. The V and J ends lost 0 bases and 4 bases respectively, with 19 bases between them. CDR3 length: 18 amino acids. In DNA, the CDR3 is TGTGCCAGCAGTTACTCCCGAAAAGGGACTCCAAAATACAATGAGCAGTTCTTC. It codes for CASSYSRKGTPKYNEQFF.

The rearrangement links TRBV25-1 to TRBJ1-4, with 7 bases lining up with TRBD1. This CDR3 is built from 15 residues. Germline loops: CDR1 MGHDK, CDR2 SYGVNS. The V and J ends lost 3 bases and 7 bases, in that order; junction bases with no gene match: 8. CDR3 sequence reads: CASSDSRGLGEKLFF. As DNA, the CDR3 is TGTGCCAGCAGTGATAGTAGGGGGCTGGGTGAAAAACTGTTTTTT.

V is TRBV6-1 and J is TRBJ1-2, with a possible D match to TRBD1 (5 bases). The V gene lost 2 bases and the J gene lost 6 bases, with 13 bases spanning the gap. The CDR3 has 14 amino acids. Germline CDR1 and CDR2: MNHNS and SASEGT. Here the CDR3 reads CASSEIGGGDGYTF. The CDR3 nucleotides are TGTGCCAGCAGTGAAATTGGGGGTGGGGATGGCTACACCTTC.

This sequence joins TRBV27 and TRBJ2-7, with D uncertain. Germline V lookup: CDR1 MNHEY, CDR2 SMNVEV (reference sequence). This CDR3 spans 12 amino acids. Trimming left V 0 bases short and J 6 bases short, with 6 bases between. The CDR3 reads CASSLSMGEQYF. CDR3 DNA: TGTGCCAGCAGTTTATCGATGGGCGAGCAGTACTTC.

This clone was detected only once. This chain joins TRBV7-2 and TRBJ2-2; 9 bases line up with TRBD2. CDR1 SGHTA and CDR2 FQGNSA come from the germline V gene. The CDR3 has 16 residues. V shed 0 bases, J shed 6 bases, and the junction held 5 bases outside the gene matches. CDR3 loop: CASSLAASGVAGELFF. The CDR3 region has the DNA TGTGCCAGCAGCTTAGCAGCTAGCGGGGTGGCCGGGGAGCTGTTTTTT.